This T cell receptor (beta chain) was documented in a study of blood T cells in healthy people across ages. The authors drew around 11 milliliters of peripheral blood from each donor. This CDR3 has 14 amino acids. Germline V gene data show CDR1 as LGHDT and CDR2 as YNNKEL (reference sequence). The ends were cut back, 0 bases at V and 4 bases at J, with 9 bases in the middle. A J-beta primer mix and a sample-barcoded 5' primer were used in a second PCR of roughly 6 to 11 cycles. MiXCR, applied by TCRdb to the 5' RACE reads, yields one record per CDR3 protein. The sample includes about 1.7 million distinct CDR3 sequences, roughly 27% of them seen just once.

This TCR came from a woman in her 30s in good health. Sequencing input: blood. This sequence joins TRBV3-1 and TRBJ1-2; D gene unclear. CDR3 in amino acids: CASSQDGQSYGYTF. In DNA, the CDR3 is TGTGCCAGCAGCCAAGATGGGCAGTCCTATGGCTACACCTTC.